Described below is a single T cell receptor beta chain sequence and its context. The antigen remains undetermined. The CDR3 is 13 amino acids. Trimming removed 7 bases from V and 2 bases from J, with 11 bases in between. Germline CDR1 is LNHDA and CDR2 is SQIVND (reference sequence). The sample belongs to a study of a mutant IDH1 vaccine in newly diagnosed glioma. Study-wide context: Patients came in for eight vaccinations, in weeks 1, 3, 5, 7, 11, 15, 19 and 23. Patients previously underwent radiotherapy, temozolomide, or both, and most underwent both. General study results and limits: Most patients, 90% to 95%, showed vaccine-induced immune responses. Apparently, pseudoprogression bore no relation to changes among the top peripheral T cell clonotypes.

Data came from immunoSEQ multiplex PCR; TCRdb stores just in-frame clones and leaves some out. Here the sample spans tens of thousands of clones, approximately 88% being singletons. Sample time point: week 11, during vaccination. It was 300 ug of mutant IDH1 20-mer peptide that made up each vaccine dose, given with topical imiquimod. The rearrangement uses TRBV19 and TRBJ1-1; a weak D match, TRBD1 (5 bases). The material sequenced was PBMCs, taken from a glioma patient whose treatment included an IDH1 peptide vaccine. This clonotype was obtained from a woman between 45 and 60 years old with glioma. The CDR3 protein is CASTRQPNTEAFF. The CDR3, as DNA: TGTGCCAGTACCCGACAGCCTAACACTGAAGCTTTCTTT.